These T cell receptor beta chains were read from a single sample in a study of blood T cells in healthy people across ages. TCRdb re-called the 5' RACE reads through MiXCR, storing one row per CDR3 protein. The sample contains hundreds of thousands of distinct CDR3 sequences, approximately 25% of which appear only once. This sample was shared with a second study, whose subject was T cells of mothers and their children.

Sequenced material: blood. These receptors originate from a boy under 18 in good health. Each CDR3 is given with its conserved first and last residue.

v_call	j_call	cdr3_aa
TRBV28	TRBJ1-2	CASSFRGLGYGYTF
TRBV20-1	TRBJ2-5	CSAREGGLESGQETQYF
TRBV20-1	TRBJ2-7	CSARDPTAGWEQYF
TRBV29-1	TRBJ1-1	CSVATFSTEAFF
TRBV5-1	TRBJ2-7	CASSFARGAGYEQYF
TRBV6-2/TRBV6-3	TRBJ1-1	CASSYMAGGAGDTEAFF
TRBV20-1	TRBJ1-1	CSADWDGEAFF
TRBV24-1	TRBJ2-7	CATSAGHLLKQYF
TRBV7-2	TRBJ1-2	CTSSLAGWAGVFIGVGYTF
TRBV20-1	TRBJ1-2	CSASWDTPNYGYTF
TRBV6-1	TRBJ2-1	CASGTGVWEQFF
TRBV29-1	TRBJ2-7	CSVEGVTGSPSYEQYF
TRBV12-3/TRBV12-4	TRBJ2-5	CASSASRASLQETQYF
TRBV24-1	TRBJ2-5	CATSGSPGGAGETQYF
TRBV15	TRBJ2-3	CATSGSTDDTQYF
TRBV20-1	TRBJ2-7	CSARDRRFSYEQYF
TRBV28	TRBJ2-5	CASSPSAGPMMTQYF
TRBV12-5	TRBJ1-4	CASGPTDSNEKLFF
TRBV28	NA	CAGSLTTGGPYEQYF
TRBV28	TRBJ2-1	CASSLIAGGTYNEQFF
TRBV2	NA	CASSRTGGHSYEQYF
TRBV14	TRBJ2-2	CASSKIGNTGELFF
TRBV4-1	TRBJ1-4	CASSQDGGQEKLFF
TRBV20-1	TRBJ2-5	CSADSNQETQYF